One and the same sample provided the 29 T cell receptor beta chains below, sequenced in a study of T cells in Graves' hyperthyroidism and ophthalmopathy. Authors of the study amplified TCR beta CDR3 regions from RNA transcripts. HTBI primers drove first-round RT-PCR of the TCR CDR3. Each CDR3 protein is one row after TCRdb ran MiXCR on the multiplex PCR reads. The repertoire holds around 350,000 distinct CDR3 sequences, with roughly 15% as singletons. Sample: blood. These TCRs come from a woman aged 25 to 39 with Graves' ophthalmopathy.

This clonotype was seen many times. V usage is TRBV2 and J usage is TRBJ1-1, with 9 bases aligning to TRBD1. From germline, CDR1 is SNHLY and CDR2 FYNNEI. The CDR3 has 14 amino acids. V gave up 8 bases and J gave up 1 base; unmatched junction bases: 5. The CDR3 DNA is TGTGCCAGCCTCCCGGGACAGGGGAACACTGAAGCTTTCTTT. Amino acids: CASLPGQGNTEAFF.

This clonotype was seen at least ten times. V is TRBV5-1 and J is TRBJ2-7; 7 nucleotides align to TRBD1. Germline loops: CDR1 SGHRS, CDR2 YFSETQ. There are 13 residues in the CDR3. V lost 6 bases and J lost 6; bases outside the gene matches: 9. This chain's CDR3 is CASTYSGQSEQYF. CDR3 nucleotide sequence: TGCGCCAGCACCTACTCGGGACAGAGCGAGCAGTACTTC.

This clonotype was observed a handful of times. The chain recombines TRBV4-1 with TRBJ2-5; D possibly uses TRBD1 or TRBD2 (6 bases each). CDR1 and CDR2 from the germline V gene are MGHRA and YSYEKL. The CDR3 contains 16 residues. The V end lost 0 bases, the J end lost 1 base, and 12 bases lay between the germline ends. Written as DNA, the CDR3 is TGCGCCAGCAGCCAAGAAAGGGGGACTTTCCAAGAGACCCAGTACTTC. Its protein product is CASSQERGTFQETQYF.

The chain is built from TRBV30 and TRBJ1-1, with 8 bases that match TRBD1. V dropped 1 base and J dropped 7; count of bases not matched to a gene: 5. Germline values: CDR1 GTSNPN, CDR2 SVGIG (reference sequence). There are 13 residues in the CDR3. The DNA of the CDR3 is TGTGCCTGGAGTGAACAGGGGGTAGGTGAAGCTTTCTTT. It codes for CAWSEQGVGEAFF.

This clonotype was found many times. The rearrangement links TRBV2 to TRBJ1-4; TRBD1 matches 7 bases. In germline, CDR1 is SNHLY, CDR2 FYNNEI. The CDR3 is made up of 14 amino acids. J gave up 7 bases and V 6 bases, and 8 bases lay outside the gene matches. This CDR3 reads CASRRTGSSEKLFF. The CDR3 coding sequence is TGTGCCAGCAGACGGACAGGTTCGAGTGAAAAACTGTTTTTT. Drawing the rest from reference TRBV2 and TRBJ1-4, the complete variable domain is EPEVTQTPSHQVTQMGQEVILRCVPISNHLYFYWYRQILGQKVEFLVSFYNNEISEKSEIFDDQFSVERPDGSNFTLKIRSTKLEDSAMYFCASRRTGSSEKLFFGSGTQLSVL.

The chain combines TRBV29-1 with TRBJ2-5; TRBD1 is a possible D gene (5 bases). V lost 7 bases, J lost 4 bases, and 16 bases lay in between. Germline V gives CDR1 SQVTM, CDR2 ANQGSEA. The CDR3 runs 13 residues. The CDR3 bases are TGCAGCGGTGCTGATGGGGCAGGAGAGACCCAGTACTTC. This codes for CSGADGAGETQYF.

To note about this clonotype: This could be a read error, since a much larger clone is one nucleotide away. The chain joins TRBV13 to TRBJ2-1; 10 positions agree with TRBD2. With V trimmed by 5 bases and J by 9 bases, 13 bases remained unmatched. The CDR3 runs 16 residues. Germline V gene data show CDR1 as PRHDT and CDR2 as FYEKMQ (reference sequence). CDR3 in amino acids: CASSPSIAGGLGEQFF. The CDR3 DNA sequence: TGTGCCAGCAGCCCGTCTATAGCGGGGGGATTGGGTGAGCAGTTCTTC.

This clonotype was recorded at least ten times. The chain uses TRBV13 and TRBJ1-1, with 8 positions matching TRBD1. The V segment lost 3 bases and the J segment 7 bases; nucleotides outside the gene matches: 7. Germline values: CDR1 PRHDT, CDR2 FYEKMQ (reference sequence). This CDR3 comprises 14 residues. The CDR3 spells CASSLTGDGREAFF. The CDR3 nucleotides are TGTGCCAGCAGCTTGACAGGGGACGGGCGTGAAGCTTTCTTT.

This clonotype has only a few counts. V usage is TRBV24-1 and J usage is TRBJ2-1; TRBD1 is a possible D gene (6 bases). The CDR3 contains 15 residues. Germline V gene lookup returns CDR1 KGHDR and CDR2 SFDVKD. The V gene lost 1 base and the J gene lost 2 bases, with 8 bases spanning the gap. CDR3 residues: CATSDFDRPYNEQFF. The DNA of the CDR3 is TGTGCCACCAGTGATTTCGACAGGCCCTACAATGAGCAGTTCTTC.

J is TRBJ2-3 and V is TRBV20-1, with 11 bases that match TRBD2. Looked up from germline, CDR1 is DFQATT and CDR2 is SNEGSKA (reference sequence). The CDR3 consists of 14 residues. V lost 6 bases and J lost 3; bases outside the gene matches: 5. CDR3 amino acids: CSAKLAGATDTQYF. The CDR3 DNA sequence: TGCAGTGCAAAACTAGCGGGGGCAACAGATACGCAGTATTTT.

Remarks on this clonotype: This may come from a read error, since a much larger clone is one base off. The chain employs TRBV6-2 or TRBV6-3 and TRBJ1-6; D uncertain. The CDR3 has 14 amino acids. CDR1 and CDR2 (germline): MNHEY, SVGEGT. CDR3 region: CASGVSAANSPLYF. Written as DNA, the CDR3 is TGTGCCAGCGGAGTTTCAGCGGCCAATTCACCCCTCTACTTT.

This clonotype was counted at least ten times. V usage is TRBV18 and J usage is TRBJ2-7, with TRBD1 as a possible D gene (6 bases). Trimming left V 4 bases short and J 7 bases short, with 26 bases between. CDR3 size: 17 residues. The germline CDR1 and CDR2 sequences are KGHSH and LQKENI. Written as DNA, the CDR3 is TGTGCCAGCTCACTTACCTTGGACAGAAGTGGGGTTGGGGAGCAGTACTTC. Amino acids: CASSLTLDRSGVGEQYF.

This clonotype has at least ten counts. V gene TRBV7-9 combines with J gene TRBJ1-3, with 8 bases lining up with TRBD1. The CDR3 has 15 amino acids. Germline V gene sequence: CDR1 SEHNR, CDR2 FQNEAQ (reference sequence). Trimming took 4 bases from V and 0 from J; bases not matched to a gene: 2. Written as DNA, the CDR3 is TGTGCCAGCAGCTGGACAGGGTCCTCTGGAAACACCATATATTTT. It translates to CASSWTGSSGNTIYF.

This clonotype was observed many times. For the CDR3, the DNA is TGTGCCAGCCGGGACAGTGCCTACGAGCAGTACTTC. It encodes CASRDSAYEQYF. The rearrangement joins TRBV11-3 to TRBJ2-7; 7 bases align to TRBD1. After removal of 8 bases from V and 2 bases from J, the junction contained 3 bases not matched to a gene. CDR1 is SGHNT and CDR2 is YENEEA in the germline V gene. The length of the CDR3 is 12 residues.

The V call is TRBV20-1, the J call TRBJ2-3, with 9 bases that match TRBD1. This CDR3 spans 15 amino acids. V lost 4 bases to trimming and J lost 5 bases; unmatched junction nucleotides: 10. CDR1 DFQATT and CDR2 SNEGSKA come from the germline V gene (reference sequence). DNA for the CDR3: TGCAGTGCTAATGCCGGGACAGGGTCTTTAGATACGCAGTATTTT. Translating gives CSANAGTGSLDTQYF.

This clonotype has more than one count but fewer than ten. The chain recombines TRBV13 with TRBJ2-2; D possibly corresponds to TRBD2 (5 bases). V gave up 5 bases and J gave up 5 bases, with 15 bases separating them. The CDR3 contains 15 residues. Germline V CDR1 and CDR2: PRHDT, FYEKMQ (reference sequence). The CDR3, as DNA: TGTGCCAGCAGCCCTCATGGGCGCGGGACCGGGGAGCTGTTTTTT. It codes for CASSPHGRGTGELFF.

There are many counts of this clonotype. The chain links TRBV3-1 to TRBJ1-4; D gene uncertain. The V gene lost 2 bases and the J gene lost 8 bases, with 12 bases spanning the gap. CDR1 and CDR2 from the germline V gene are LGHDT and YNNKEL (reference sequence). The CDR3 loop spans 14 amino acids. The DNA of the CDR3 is TGTGCCAGCAGCCAACGACCGGATGACGAAAAACTGTTTTTT. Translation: CASSQRPDDEKLFF.

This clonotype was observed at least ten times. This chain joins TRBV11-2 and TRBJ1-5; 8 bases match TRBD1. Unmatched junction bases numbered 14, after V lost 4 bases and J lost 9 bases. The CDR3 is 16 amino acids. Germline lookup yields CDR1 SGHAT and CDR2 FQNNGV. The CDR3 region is CASSSGTGPLQGPQHF. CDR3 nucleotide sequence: TGTGCCAGCAGCTCCGGGACAGGTCCGCTTCAGGGGCCCCAGCATTTT.

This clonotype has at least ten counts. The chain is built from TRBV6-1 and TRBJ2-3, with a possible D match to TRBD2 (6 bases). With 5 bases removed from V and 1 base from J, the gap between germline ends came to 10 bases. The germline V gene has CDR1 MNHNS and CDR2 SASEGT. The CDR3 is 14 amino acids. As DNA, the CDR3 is TGTGCCAGCAGTACAGGAGGGGGCACAGATACGCAGTATTTT. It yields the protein CASSTGGGTDTQYF.

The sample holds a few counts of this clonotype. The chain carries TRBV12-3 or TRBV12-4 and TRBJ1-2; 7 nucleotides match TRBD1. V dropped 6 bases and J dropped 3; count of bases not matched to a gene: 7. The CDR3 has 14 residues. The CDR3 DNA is TGTGCCAGCAGCCGGAACAGGGGAGACTATGGCTACACCTTC. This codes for CASSRNRGDYGYTF.

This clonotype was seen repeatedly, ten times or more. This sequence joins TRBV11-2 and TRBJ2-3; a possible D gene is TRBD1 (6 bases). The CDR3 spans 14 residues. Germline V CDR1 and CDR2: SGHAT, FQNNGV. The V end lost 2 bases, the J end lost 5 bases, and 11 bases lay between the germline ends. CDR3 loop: CASSLTPRGDTQYF. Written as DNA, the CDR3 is TGTGCCAGCAGCTTAACCCCCAGGGGAGATACGCAGTATTTT.

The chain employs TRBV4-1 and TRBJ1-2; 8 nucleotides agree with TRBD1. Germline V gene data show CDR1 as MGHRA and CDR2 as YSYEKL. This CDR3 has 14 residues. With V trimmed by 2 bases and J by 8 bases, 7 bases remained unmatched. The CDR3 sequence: CASSQQNRGEGYTF. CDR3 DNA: TGCGCCAGCAGCCAACAAAACAGGGGGGAAGGCTACACCTTC.

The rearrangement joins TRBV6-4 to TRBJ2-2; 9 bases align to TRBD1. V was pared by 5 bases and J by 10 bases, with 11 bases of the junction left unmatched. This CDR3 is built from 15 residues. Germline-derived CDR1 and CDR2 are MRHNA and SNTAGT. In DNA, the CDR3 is TGTGCCAGCAGTTCTCGGCCGACAGGGGGTGCGGAGCTGTTTTTT. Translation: CASSSRPTGGAELFF.

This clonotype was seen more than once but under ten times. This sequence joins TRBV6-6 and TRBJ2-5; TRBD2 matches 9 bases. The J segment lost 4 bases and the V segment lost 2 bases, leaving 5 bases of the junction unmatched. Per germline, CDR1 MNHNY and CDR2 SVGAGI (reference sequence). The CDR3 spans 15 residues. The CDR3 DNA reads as TGTGCCAGCAGTTACGGGCGGGGGGGCCCAGAGACCCAGTACTTC. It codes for CASSYGRGGPETQYF.

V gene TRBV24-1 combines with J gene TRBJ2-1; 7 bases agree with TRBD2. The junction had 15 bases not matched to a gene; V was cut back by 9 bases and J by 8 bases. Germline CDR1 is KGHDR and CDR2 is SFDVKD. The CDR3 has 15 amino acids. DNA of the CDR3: TGTGCCACCTCTGCCGGCGGGAGCGGTGTGGATGAGCAGTTCTTC. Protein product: CATSAGGSGVDEQFF.

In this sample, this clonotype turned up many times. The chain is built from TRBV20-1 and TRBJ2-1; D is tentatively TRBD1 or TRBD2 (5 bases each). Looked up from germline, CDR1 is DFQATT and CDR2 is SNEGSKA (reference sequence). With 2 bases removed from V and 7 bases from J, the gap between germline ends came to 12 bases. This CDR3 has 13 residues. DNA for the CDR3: TGCAGTGCTAGAAGATGGGGGTGGAATGAGCAGTTCTTC. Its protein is CSARRWGWNEQFF.

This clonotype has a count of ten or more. The CDR3 protein is CASSSRASGGAPEQFF. The CDR3 DNA follows: TGTGCCAGCAGTTCCCGAGCTAGCGGGGGGGCCCCTGAGCAGTTCTTC. This chain links TRBV12-3 or TRBV12-4 with TRBJ2-1; 12 positions agree with TRBD2. The CDR3 has 16 amino acids. V dropped 4 bases and J dropped 9; count of bases not matched to a gene: 10.

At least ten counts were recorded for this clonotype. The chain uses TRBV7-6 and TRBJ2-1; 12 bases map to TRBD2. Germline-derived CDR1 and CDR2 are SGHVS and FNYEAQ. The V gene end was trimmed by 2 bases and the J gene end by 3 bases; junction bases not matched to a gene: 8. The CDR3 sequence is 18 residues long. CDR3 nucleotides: TGTGCCAGCAGCTTAAGACTAGCGGGGGCCCTCCTCTACAATGAGCAGTTCTTC. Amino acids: CASSLRLAGALLYNEQFF.

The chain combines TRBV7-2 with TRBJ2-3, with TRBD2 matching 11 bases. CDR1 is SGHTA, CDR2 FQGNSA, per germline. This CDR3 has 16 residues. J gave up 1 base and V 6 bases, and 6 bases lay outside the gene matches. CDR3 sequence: CASRPLAGGRTDTQYF. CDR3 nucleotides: TGTGCCAGCAGACCGCTAGCGGGGGGCCGCACAGATACGCAGTATTTT.